Included here is one TCR beta chain sequence, with context. The record originates from a study of blood T cell repertoires in COVID-19. J lost 3 bases, V lost 4 bases, and 11 bases had no gene match. CDR3 length equals 17 residues. CDR1 and CDR2 from the germline V gene are SGHTA and FQGTGA. Generated by immunoSEQ multiplex PCR, the TCRdb table keeps only in-frame clones and is missing some. The sample holds just over 150,000 clones, approximately 92% seen once. The chain uses TRBV7-3 and TRBJ2-5; 10 bases map to TRBD1. The clonotype comes from a man aged 25-45 years with COVID-19, enrolled during active disease. The sequenced sample was peripheral blood. The chain's CDR3 is CASSWGHGTGEKETQYF. CDR3 in DNA: TGTGCCAGCAGCTGGGGGCACGGGACAGGGGAGAAAGAGACCCAGTACTTC.